This TCR beta chain was found in a study of blood T cell repertoires in COVID-19 (dated by TCRdb to between 2020 and 2021). A note on the overall study: Samples covering the acute and convalescent phases of COVID-19 were provided by collaborators in the United States, Italy and Spain. The repertoires were released in a freely available public database intended as a resource for research on the immune response to SARS-CoV-2. The prospective study material was composed of cDNA or gDNA derived from T cells, B-cell-depleted T cells, or PBMCs. Nearly every sample came with metadata listing a de-identified subject ID, COVID-19 status, age in years and sex. Where HLA class I and class II types were available, the types were taken from metadata supplied by the sample provider, not from assay-based typing. Samples were obtained from the ongoing ImmuneRACE study (first 160 participants) and from 1,200 or so subjects provided by 6 global collaborators. Deeply sampled blood TCRbeta repertoires from subjects exposed to, actively infected with, or recovered from COVID-19 were included in the dataset. Summary of the overall study and its limitations: How much clinical and demographic metadata was included differed by source and by participant, and the metadata was provided uncurated.

Including the terminal cysteine and phenylalanine, the CDR3 comprises 15 residues. Kept here is only the CDR3 DNA, which spans 45 bases and is read in frame from base 1. Deletion took 5 bases off V and 2 bases off J, with a span of 15 bases between the germline ends. Via the germline V gene, CDR1 is KGHSH and CDR2 LQKENI. Participants in the prospective study were enrolled through a virtual design, were aged about 18 to 89 years, and lived in roughly 25 United States geographic areas. Cohort assignment in the prospective study relied on participant-reported clinical history from a screening survey and a study questionnaire. ImmuneRACE Cohort 3 recovered participants were defined by two consecutive negative NP/OP PCR tests, healthcare professional clearance, or symptom resolution. Each participant in the prospective study had whole blood, serum and a nasopharyngeal or oropharyngeal swab collected by mobile phlebotomists. Prospective study participants could optionally give additional blood draws and questionnaires over an approximately 2-month period. Blood samples from the prospective study were shipped frozen or at room temperature prior to DNA extraction.

With regard to this clone: Which antigen it targets is not known. No quality values exist for individual bases; no much larger clone is one base distant.

TCRbeta CDR3 regions were amplified from genomic DNA by means of the immunoSEQ Assay, a bias-controlled multiplex PCR. The paper's data handling went like this. The number of nucleated cells in each sample was estimated from the amplification of reference gene primers within the assay. Sequence reads were collapsed and filtered to measure the absolute abundance of every unique TCRbeta CDR3 rearrangement. Productive Simpson clonality was computed per sample as the square root of Simpson's diversity index over productive rearrangements. The table comes from immuneACCESS by way of TCRdb, which keeps in-frame sequences with V and J called. Part of the clones is missing from these tables; in studies checked, under half for an unresolved V gene and the rest for unknown reasons. Clone size and V and J calls were adopted from that table, with D and trimming inferred from the DNA. The sample records hundreds of thousands of clones, over 75% of which are singletons. 0.9% to 1.2% of the sample comes from the top ten.

The chain joins TRBV18 to TRBJ2-5, and possibly TRBD2, on 7 matching bases. The receptor's source is a man younger than 40 who had recovered from COVID-19. The sample comprised PBMCs or T cells enriched from blood (not recorded which). In nucleotide form, the sequence is TGTGCCAGCTCAACTACGGGGGGCCCGCAAGAGACCCAGTACTTC. Translation gives CASSTTGGPQETQYF. With the portions outside the CDR3 filled from the reference TRBV18 and TRBJ2-5 genes, the complete variable region becomes NAGVMQNPRHLVRRRGQEARLRCSPMKGHSHVYWYRQLPEEGLKFMVYLQKENIIDESGMPKERFSAEFPKEGPSILRIQQVVRGDSAAYFCASSTTGGPQETQYFGPGTRLLVL.